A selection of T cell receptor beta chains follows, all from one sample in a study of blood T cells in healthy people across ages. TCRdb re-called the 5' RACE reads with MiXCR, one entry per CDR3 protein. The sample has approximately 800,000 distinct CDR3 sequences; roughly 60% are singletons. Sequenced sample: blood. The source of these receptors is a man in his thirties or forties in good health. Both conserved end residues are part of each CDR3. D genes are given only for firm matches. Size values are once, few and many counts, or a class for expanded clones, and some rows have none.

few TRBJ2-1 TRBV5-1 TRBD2 CASSRALAGRYNEQFF TGCGCCAGCAGCAGGGCACTAGCGGGGCGCTACAATGAGCAGTTCTTC
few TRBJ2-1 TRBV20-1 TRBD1 CSARLLTGGHYNEQFF TGCAGTGCTAGACTTTTGACAGGGGGACACTACAATGAGCAGTTCTTC
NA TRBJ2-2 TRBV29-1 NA CSVDGRGRTGELFF TGCAGCGTTGACGGGCGGGGGCGCACCGGGGAGCTGTTTTTT
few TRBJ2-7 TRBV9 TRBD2 CASSGQGLAGGYEQYF TGTGCCAGCAGCGGCCAGGGACTAGCGGGGGGTTACGAGCAGTACTTC
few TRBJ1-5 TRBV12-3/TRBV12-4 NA CASSFGQDDQPQHF TGTGCCAGCAGTTTCGGGCAGGACGATCAGCCCCAGCATTTT
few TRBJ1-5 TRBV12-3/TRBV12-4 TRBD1 CASSLHRTGGVQPQHF TGTGCCAGCAGTTTGCACCGGACAGGGGGAGTTCAGCCCCAGCATTTT
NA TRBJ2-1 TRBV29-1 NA CSVDSQRVLYNEQFF TGCAGCGTTGATTCCCAGAGGGTTCTCTACAATGAGCAGTTCTTC
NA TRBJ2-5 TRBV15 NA CATSSLSRAGQETQYF TGTGCCACCAGCAGCCTGAGTAGGGCAGGCCAAGAGACCCAGTACTTC
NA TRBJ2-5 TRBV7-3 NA CASSLGPHLQETQYF TGTGCCAGCAGCTTAGGGCCCCACCTTCAAGAGACCCAGTACTTC
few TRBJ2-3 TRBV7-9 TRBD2 CASSARGGLDTQYF TGTGCCAGCAGCGCGCGGGGGGGGCTTGATACGCAGTATTTT
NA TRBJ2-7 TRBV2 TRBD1 CASTVTGATYEQYF TGTGCCAGCACTGTGACAGGGGCAACCTACGAGCAGTACTTC
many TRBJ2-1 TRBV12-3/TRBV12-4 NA CASSLVNEQFF TGTGCCAGCAGCTTAGTCAATGAGCAGTTCTTC
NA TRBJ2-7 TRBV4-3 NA CASSHQDSYEQYF TGCGCCAGCAGCCACCAGGACAGTTACGAGCAGTACTTC
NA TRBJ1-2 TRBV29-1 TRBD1 CSGRTGGFDGYTF TGCAGCGGAAGGACAGGGGGCTTTGATGGCTACACCTTC
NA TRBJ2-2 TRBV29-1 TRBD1 CSARDRNTGELFF TGCAGCGCCCGGGACAGGAACACCGGGGAGCTGTTTTTT
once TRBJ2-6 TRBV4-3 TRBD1 CASSQDKGALALRANVLTF TGCGCCAGCAGCCAAGATAAGGGGGCGTTGGCTCTACGGGCCAACGTCCTGACTTTC
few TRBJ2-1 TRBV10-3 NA CAISESTGQASYNEQFF TGTGCCATCAGTGAGTCGACAGGCCAAGCCTCCTACAATGAGCAGTTCTTC
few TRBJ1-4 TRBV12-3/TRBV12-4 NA CASTLSVKELFF TGTGCCAGCACCCTGAGCGTGAAAGAGCTGTTTTTT
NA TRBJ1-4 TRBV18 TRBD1 CASSLKAARGRMEKLFF TGTGCCAGCTCTCTCAAAGCGGCCAGGGGGCGCATGGAAAAACTGTTTTTT
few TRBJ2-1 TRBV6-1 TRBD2 CASRTGLAGVGTYNEQFF TGTGCCAGCAGGACGGGACTAGCGGGGGTGGGTACCTACAATGAGCAGTTCTTC
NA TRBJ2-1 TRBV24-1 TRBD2 CATSDSGGLAGNNEQFF TGTGCCACCAGTGATTCTGGGGGACTAGCGGGGAACAATGAGCAGTTCTTC
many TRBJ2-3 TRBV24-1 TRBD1 CATSDWGTGSTDTQYF TGTGCCACCAGTGATTGGGGGACAGGTTCCACAGATACGCAGTATTTT
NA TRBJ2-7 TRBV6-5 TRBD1 CASTGQGTSYEQYF TGTGCCAGCACCGGACAGGGGACTTCCTACGAGCAGTACTTC
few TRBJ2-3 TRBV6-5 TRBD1 CASSYGTGVGTDTQYF TGTGCCAGCAGTTACGGGACAGGGGTTGGGACAGATACGCAGTATTTT
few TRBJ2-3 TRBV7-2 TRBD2 CASSYGLAGDTQYF TGTGCCAGCAGCTACGGACTAGCTGGCGATACGCAGTATTTT
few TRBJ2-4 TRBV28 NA CASSPQGQAKNIQYF TGTGCCAGCAGTCCACAGGGCCAAGCCAAAAACATTCAGTACTTC
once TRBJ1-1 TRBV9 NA CASNRGDTEAFF TGTGCCAGCAATCGGGGGGACACTGAAGCTTTCTTT
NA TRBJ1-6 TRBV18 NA CASSPVRDSPLHF TGTGCCAGCTCACCAGTCAGGGATTCACCCCTCCACTTT
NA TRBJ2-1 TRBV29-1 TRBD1 CSARGQAGPPDYNEQFF TGCAGCGCGCGAGGACAGGCCGGTCCGCCTGACTACAATGAGCAGTTCTTC
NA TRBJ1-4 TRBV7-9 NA CASSLLQGVQKLFF TGTGCCAGCAGCTTATTGCAGGGAGTTCAAAAACTGTTTTTT
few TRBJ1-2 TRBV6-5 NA CASSYELGGVFSGYTF TGTGCCAGCAGTTATGAACTGGGGGGAGTTTTTTCTGGCTACACCTTC